This T cell receptor beta chain was found in a study of blood T cells in healthy people across ages. The CDR3 is 11 amino acids. General observations from the study: Estimated diversity that came from one million T cells was considered an underestimate. Getting older went along with TCR beta diversity per million T cells dropping roughly linearly.

Alongside a J-beta primer mix, a sample-barcoded 5' primer served in a second PCR lasting about 7 to 11 cycles. MiXCR was run by TCRdb on the 5' RACE reads, yielding one entry per CDR3 protein. The sample has roughly 680,000 distinct CDR3 sequences, roughly half seen once; the top ten hold roughly 13%. This clonotype was detected many times. As yet, its antigen is unknown. The junction differs from germline at one of its ends, possibly a read error. The sample taken for sequencing was blood. The chain uses TRBV12-3 or TRBV12-4 and TRBJ2-7; possibly TRBD1 for D (6 bases). The TCR was taken from a woman of 80 years or more in good health. The CDR3 coding sequence is TGTGCCAGCAGCTTAGGGGGCGAGCAGTACTTC. Translating it yields CASSLGGEQYF.